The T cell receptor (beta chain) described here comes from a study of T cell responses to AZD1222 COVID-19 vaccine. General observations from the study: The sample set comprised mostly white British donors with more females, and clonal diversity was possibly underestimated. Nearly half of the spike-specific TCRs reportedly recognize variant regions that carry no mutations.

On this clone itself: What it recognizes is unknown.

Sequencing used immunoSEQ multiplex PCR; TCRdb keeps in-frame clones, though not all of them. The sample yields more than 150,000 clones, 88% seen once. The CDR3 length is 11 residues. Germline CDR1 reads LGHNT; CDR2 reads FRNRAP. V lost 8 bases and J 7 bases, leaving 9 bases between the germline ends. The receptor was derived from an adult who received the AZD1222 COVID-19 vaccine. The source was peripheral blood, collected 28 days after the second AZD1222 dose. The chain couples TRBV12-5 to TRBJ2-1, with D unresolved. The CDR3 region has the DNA TGTGCTAGTCGGTTTGGTAATGAGCAGTTCTTC. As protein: CASRFGNEQFF. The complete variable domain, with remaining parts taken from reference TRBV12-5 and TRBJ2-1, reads DARVTQTPRHKVTEMGQEVTMRCQPILGHNTVFWYRQTMMQGLELLAYFRNRAPLDDSGMPKDRFSAEMPDATLATLKIQPSEPRDSAVYFCASRFGNEQFFGPGTRLTVL.